Below are 7 T cell receptor beta chains sequenced from a single sample in a study of CD8+ T cells in alopecia areata. Sample treatment: oral pan-JAK inhibitor, 5-10 mg twice daily. In each case, RNA was isolated and then reverse transcribed into cDNA as the sequencing template. Profiling relied on immunoSEQ multiplex PCR, and the TCRdb table lists in-frame clones only, not all of them. The sample records about 190,000 clones, 64% being singletons. The input for sequencing was CD4+ T cells sorted from blood, taken between weeks 47 and 50, from a patient treated with tofacitinib. The receptors were sampled from a human donor with alopecia areata.

The V gene is TRBV29-1, the J gene TRBJ2-3, with D maybe TRBD1 (5 bases). The CDR3 length is 13 residues. Germline CDR1 reads SQVTM; CDR2 reads ANQGSEA. V lost 6 bases and J 1 base, leaving 11 bases between the germline ends. This CDR3 reads CSVRDRGTDTQYF. DNA for the CDR3: TGCAGCGTCAGGGATCGCGGCACAGATACGCAGTATTTT.

This chain links TRBV29-1 with TRBJ1-2, with 7 bases lining up with TRBD1. The junction had 9 bases not matched to a gene; V was cut back by 6 bases and J by 5 bases. The CDR3 spans 13 residues. CDR1 is SQVTM and CDR2 is ANQGSEA in the germline V gene. The CDR3 loop is CSVRQGSEYGYTF. The CDR3 coding sequence is TGCAGCGTCCGACAGGGAAGTGAATATGGCTACACCTTC.

The chain is built from TRBV30 and TRBJ2-7; D gene ambiguous. Trimming took 3 bases from V and 0 from J, leaving 9 bases between them. This CDR3 has 13 residues. From germline, CDR1 is GTSNPN and CDR2 SVGIG (reference sequence). The CDR3 DNA sequence: TGTGCCTGGAGCGAGAATGGCTCCTACGAGCAGTACTTC. Protein sequence: CAWSENGSYEQYF.

The gene calls are TRBV10-3 and TRBJ2-3; TRBD2 matches at 14 bases. The CDR3 has 14 residues. Germline V gives CDR1 ENHRY, CDR2 SYGVKD. Trimming took 6 bases from V and 6 from J; bases not matched to a gene: 2. CDR3 in DNA: TGTGCCATCAGGACTAGCGGGGGGGCTGATACGCAGTATTTT. This sequence encodes CAIRTSGGADTQYF.

This clone was seen more than once but under ten times. The V call is TRBV27, the J call TRBJ1-1; D might be TRBD1 (6 bases). Trimming stripped 2 bases from V and 6 bases from J, with 19 bases between. CDR3 length equals 16 residues. Germline CDR1 MNHEY, CDR2 SMNVEV (reference sequence). CDR3 sequence: CASSLRGGGPGAEAFF. The CDR3 coding sequence is TGTGCCAGCAGTTTAAGGGGAGGGGGACCTGGCGCTGAAGCTTTCTTT.

The sample holds a few counts of this clone. V and J are TRBV28 and TRBJ1-1; D call uncertain. The length of the CDR3 is 14 residues. CDR1 is MDHEN and CDR2 is SYDVKM in the germline V gene. V lost 2 bases and J 0 bases, leaving 7 bases between the germline ends. CDR3 amino acids: CASSLMGMNTEAFF. In nucleotides, the CDR3 is TGTGCCAGCAGTTTAATGGGCATGAACACTGAAGCTTTCTTT.

This clone showed up just a few times. The rearrangement links TRBV7-2 to TRBJ2-7; D gene ambiguous. V lost 0 bases to trimming and J lost 0 bases, with 6 bases between them. CDR3 size: 14 residues. Germline-derived CDR1 and CDR2 are SGHTA and FQGNSA. In DNA, the CDR3 is TGTGCCAGCAGCTTAGCACGGAACTCCTACGAGCAGTACTTC. The encoded protein is CASSLARNSYEQYF.